The clone carrying this TCR beta chain was counted ten times or more. Assembly of TCR beta libraries relied on iRepertoire HTBI primers together with Arm-PCR of CDR3 regions. A single record per CDR3 protein comes from TCRdb applying MiXCR to the multiplex PCR reads. The sample contains about 470,000 distinct CDR3 sequences, about 20% of which appear only once. This CDR3 has 15 amino acids. V shed 3 bases and J 0 bases; nucleotides not matched to a gene: 2. Germline lookup yields CDR1 SGHAT and CDR2 FQNNGV. This entry belongs to a study of regulatory T cells in long-lasting Graves disease. Time point given: persistent/refractory GD, antithyroid drugs over 5 years with positive TRAb. Extracted RNA from PBMCs served as the source of the TCR library.

The specimen was peripheral blood mononuclear cells (PBMCs), collected when the disease was refractory, from a patient treated with antithyroid drugs. The sequence derives from a female donor with Graves disease. This sequence joins TRBV11-2 and TRBJ1-2; 9 bases are shared with TRBD1. CDR3 nucleotides: TGTGCCAGCAGCTTTGGACAGGGGCCTAACTATGGCTACACCTTC. Its translation is CASSFGQGPNYGYTF.